These T cell receptor beta chains were read from a single sample in a study of shared clonotypes between healthy human individuals. The protocol was immunoSEQ multiplex PCR, while the TCRdb copy is restricted to in-frame clones and leaves out a portion. Here the sample spans 2,100,000 or so clones, under 97% being singletons. Sequenced input: naive CD4+ T cells sorted from blood. The receptors here all came from a man aged 18-30 years in good health. CDR3s include the opening cysteine and the closing phenylalanine or tryptophan. The D gene is left open where the match is weak. Clone size appears in some rows only: once, few, many, or a class for an expanded clone.

clone_size,j_call,v_call,d_call,cdr3_aa,cdr3_nt
.,TRBJ2-2,TRBV18,TRBD2,CASSPGLAPITGELFF,TGTGCCAGCTCACCGGGACTAGCGCCGATCACCGGGGAGCTGTTTTTT
.,TRBJ2-4,TRBV5-4,.,CASSQGTRDIQYF,TGTGCCAGCAGCCAAGGCACTCGAGACATTCAGTACTTC
.,TRBJ1-4,TRBV7-2,.,CASSSGTRGEKLFF,TGTGCCAGCAGTTCCGGGACTCGGGGGGAAAAACTGTTTTTT
.,TRBJ1-2,TRBV28,.,CASSPRGNYGYTF,TGTGCCAGCAGTCCCAGGGGCAACTATGGCTACACCTTC
.,TRBJ2-7,TRBV21-1,.,CATLLFYEQYF,TGTGCCACCCTCCTGTTCTACGAGCAGTACTTC
.,TRBJ2-3,TRBV6-1,TRBD1,CASSDPGQGSDTQYF,TGTGCCAGCAGTGACCCGGGACAGGGATCAGATACGCAGTATTTT
once,TRBJ2-3,TRBV5-3,.,CARSLSSGAAQYF,TGTGCCAGAAGCTTGTCTTCGGGAGCGGCGCAGTATTTT
.,TRBJ2-2,TRBV7-9,TRBD2,CASSLTASGGNTGELFF,TGTGCCAGCAGCTTGACCGCTAGCGGGGGGAACACCGGGGAGCTGTTTTTT
.,TRBJ1-3,TRBV11-3,.,CASSLPPEGSGNTIYF,TGTGCCAGCAGCTTACCCCCCGAGGGATCTGGAAACACCATATATTTT
.,TRBJ1-3,TRBV11-2,.,CASSLAGQNTIYF,TGTGCCAGCAGCCTAGCAGGCCAAAACACCATATATTTT
once,TRBJ1-6,TRBV7-9,TRBD1,CASRQTGNNSPLHF,TGTGCCAGCAGGCAGACAGGGAATAATTCACCCCTCCACTTT
.,TRBJ1-2,TRBV18,.,CASSPPAASYGYTF,TGTGCCAGCTCACCACCAGCAGCTTCCTATGGCTACACCTTC
.,TRBJ1-2,TRBV2,TRBD1,CASSEGTGHFNYGYTF,TGTGCCAGCAGTGAAGGGACAGGGCATTTTAACTATGGCTACACCTTC
once,TRBJ1-2,TRBV19,TRBD1,CASSLRQGNYGYTF,TGTGCCAGTAGTCTTAGACAGGGGAACTATGGCTACACCTTC
.,TRBJ2-5,TRBV5-1,.,CASSRQQETQYF,TGCGCCAGCAGTAGACAACAAGAGACCCAGTACTTC
.,TRBJ2-7,TRBV27,.,CASSFPGAGDYEQYF,TGTGCCAGCAGTTTCCCGGGGGCGGGAGACTACGAGCAGTACTTC